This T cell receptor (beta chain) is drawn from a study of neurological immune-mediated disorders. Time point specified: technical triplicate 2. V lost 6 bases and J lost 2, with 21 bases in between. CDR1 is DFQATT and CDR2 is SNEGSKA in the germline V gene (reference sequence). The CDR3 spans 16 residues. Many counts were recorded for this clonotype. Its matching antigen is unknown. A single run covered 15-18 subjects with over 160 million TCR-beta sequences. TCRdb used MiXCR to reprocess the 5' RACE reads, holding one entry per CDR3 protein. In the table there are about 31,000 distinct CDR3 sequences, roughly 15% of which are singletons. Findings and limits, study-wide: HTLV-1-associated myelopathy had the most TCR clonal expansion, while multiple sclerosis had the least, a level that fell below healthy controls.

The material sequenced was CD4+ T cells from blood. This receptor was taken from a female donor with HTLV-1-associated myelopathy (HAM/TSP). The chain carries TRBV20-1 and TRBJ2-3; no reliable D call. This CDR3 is CSARNTEGWHTDTQYF. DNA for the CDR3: TGCAGTGCGAGAAACACGGAAGGTTGGCACACAGATACGCAGTATTTT.